A selection of T cell receptor beta chains follows, all from one sample in a study of shared clonotypes between healthy human individuals. The assay was immunoSEQ multiplex PCR, and TCRdb's table has in-frame clones only and misses some. The sample yields 950,000 to 1,200,000 clones, about 72% seen once. The sample comprised memory CD4+ T cells from PBMCs. These receptors originate from a man aged 18 to 30 in good health. Some clones in this sample may be carry-over from other donors' samples. Each CDR3 is given with its conserved first and last residue. The D gene is left open where the match is weak. Clone size is stated in some rows and not others, as once, few, many or a class when expanded.

d_gene	abundance	v_gene	j_gene	CDR3aa	CDR3nt
NA	NA	TRBV27	TRBJ2-7	CASSFRAKAYEQYF	TGTGCCAGCAGTTTCCGGGCGAAGGCCTACGAGCAGTACTTC
TRBD1	NA	TRBV18	TRBJ2-5	CASSPPGQQETQYF	TGTGCCAGCTCACCCCCGGGACAGCAAGAGACCCAGTACTTC
NA	NA	TRBV30	TRBJ1-2	CAWSSGGYGYTF	TGTGCCTGGAGCTCGGGAGGCTATGGCTACACCTTC
NA	once	TRBV7-3	TRBJ2-3	CASSMGSDTQYF	TGTGCCAGCAGCATGGGTAGCGATACGCAGTATTTT
NA	NA	TRBV10-2	TRBJ2-7	CASSEHNPYEQYF	TGCGCCAGCAGTGAACACAACCCCTACGAGCAGTACTTC
NA	NA	TRBV2	TRBJ1-4	CASGGPLDNEKLFF	TGTGCCAGCGGGGGTCCCTTAGATAATGAAAAACTGTTTTTT
NA	NA	TRBV29-1	TRBJ2-3	CMSHWGDTQYF	TGCATGTCCCATTGGGGGGATACGCAGTATTTT
NA	NA	TRBV18	TRBJ1-2	CASSGGGARNYGYTF	TGTGCCAGCTCAGGGGGGGGAGCTCGGAACTATGGCTACACCTTC
NA	NA	TRBV5-8	TRBJ1-5	CASSLDATGSNQPQHF	TGTGCCAGCAGCTTGGATGCGACTGGGAGCAATCAGCCCCAGCATTTT
TRBD2	NA	TRBV7-8	TRBJ2-7	CASRLTSGSPYEQYF	TGTGCCAGCAGGCTAACTAGCGGGTCCCCCTACGAGCAGTACTTC
NA	NA	TRBV28	TRBJ2-5	CASSSPGNRETQYF	TGTGCCAGCAGTTCCCCAGGGAACCGAGAGACCCAGTACTTC
NA	NA	TRBV10-2	TRBJ1-5	CASSAVGVNQPQHF	TGCGCCAGCAGTGCTGTGGGAGTCAATCAGCCCCAGCATTTT
NA	NA	TRBV12-5	TRBJ2-3	CASGEGLPTDTQYF	TGTGCTAGTGGAGAGGGTTTGCCCACAGATACGCAGTATTTT
NA	NA	TRBV7-8	TRBJ2-3	CASSLGGVTQYF	TGTGCCAGCAGCTTAGGGGGGGTTACGCAGTATTTT